Presented here are 31 T cell receptor beta chains from one specimen sequenced in a study of a mutant IDH1 vaccine in newly diagnosed glioma. Indicated time point: baseline, week 1 (first vaccination visit). Treatment: pre-vaccination baseline after standard-of-care therapy. Here immunoSEQ multiplex PCR was the method, and the copy in TCRdb shows in-frame clones only, minus some. The sample shows roughly 70,000 clones, 80% to 90% of them seen only once. This specimen was peripheral blood mononuclear cells (PBMCs), taken from a glioma patient treated with radiotherapy, temozolomide or both. The receptors shown here come from a woman in her late teens or twenties with glioma. Some clones in this sample may be carry-over from other donors' samples.

The chain uses TRBV10-3 and TRBJ1-1, with D possibly TRBD1 on 6 matching bases. V was trimmed by 6 bases and J by 0 bases, leaving 11 bases between them. CDR1 ENHRY and CDR2 SYGVKD come from the germline V gene. The CDR3 runs 14 residues. The CDR3 reads CAIRSQGVNTEAFF. The CDR3 coding sequence is TGTGCCATCAGGTCACAGGGAGTGAACACTGAAGCTTTCTTT.

The V call is TRBV11-2, the J call TRBJ1-1; D is unclear. In germline, CDR1 is SGHAT, CDR2 FQNNGV. V was clipped by 10 bases and J by 3 bases, with 12 bases between them. The CDR3 has 12 residues. The CDR3 region is CAIRDRYTEAFF. The CDR3 DNA reads TGTGCCATTAGGGATAGGTACACTGAAGCTTTCTTT.

The rearrangement joins TRBV7-2 to TRBJ2-1; TRBD1 might be the D (6 bases). Germline values: CDR1 SGHTA, CDR2 FQGNSA. Trimming took 5 bases from V and 4 from J, leaving 15 bases between them. The CDR3 totals 15 residues. The CDR3 is CASSTIQGPYNEQFF. Written as DNA, the CDR3 is TGTGCCAGCAGCACTATACAGGGCCCATACAATGAGCAGTTCTTC.

This sequence joins TRBV6-1 and TRBJ1-3, with D possibly being TRBD1 (6 bases). Trimming pared 3 bases from V and 7 bases from J, leaving 16 bases between. Germline V gives CDR1 MNHNS, CDR2 SASEGT. CDR3 size: 15 residues. As DNA, the CDR3 is TGTGCCAGCAGTGAGCCATGGACAGCCAAGAACACCATATATTTT. Translating gives CASSEPWTAKNTIYF.

Written as DNA, the CDR3 is TGTGCCAGTAGTATTGGACAGTGGGATAATTCACCCCTCCACTTT. It specifies CASSIGQWDNSPLHF. The rearrangement joins TRBV19 to TRBJ1-6; the D gene is possibly TRBD1 (6 bases). The germline gives CDR1 LNHDA, CDR2 SQIVND (reference sequence). The CDR3 runs 15 residues. V shed 3 bases and J shed 5 bases, with 11 bases lying between them. The full variable domain, with the rest looked up from reference TRBV19 and TRBJ1-6, is DGGITQSPKYLFRKEGQNVTLSCEQNLNHDAMYWYRQDPGQGLRLIYYSQIVNDFQKGDIAEGYSVSREKKESFPLTVTSAQKNPTAFYLCASSIGQWDNSPLHFGNGTRLTVT.

The chain combines TRBV19 with TRBJ2-7; D is perhaps TRBD1 (6 bases). From germline, CDR1 is LNHDA and CDR2 SQIVND (reference sequence). Deletions cut 1 base from V and 3 bases from J, with 7 bases between. CDR3 length: 13 amino acids. The CDR3 sequence is CASSIGTDYEQYF. The CDR3 DNA follows: TGTGCCAGTAGTATAGGGACAGACTACGAGCAGTACTTC. Using reference TRBV19 and TRBJ2-7 for the parts outside the CDR3, the full variable domain is DGGITQSPKYLFRKEGQNVTLSCEQNLNHDAMYWYRQDPGQGLRLIYYSQIVNDFQKGDIAEGYSVSREKKESFPLTVTSAQKNPTAFYLCASSIGTDYEQYFGPGTRLTVT.

This chain uses TRBV4-3 with TRBJ1-4; no firm D call. In germline, CDR1 is LGHNA, CDR2 YSLEER. The CDR3 has 13 residues. V was trimmed by 6 bases and J by 0 bases, leaving 5 bases between them. The CDR3 is CASSISTNEKLFF. CDR3 DNA: TGCGCCAGCAGTATCTCAACTAATGAAAAACTGTTTTTT.

The chain joins TRBV7-8 to TRBJ1-4; 7 positions agree with TRBD1. This CDR3 contains 15 residues. Germline trimming cut 5 bases from V and 5 bases from J; bases unmatched to any gene: 8. From germline, CDR1 is SGHVS and CDR2 FQNEAQ. CDR3 nucleotides: TGTGCCAGCAGCCCGGCCGGGGGACAGAATGAAAAACTGTTTTTT. Translation gives CASSPAGGQNEKLFF. Combining the CDR3 with reference TRBV7-8 and TRBJ1-4 gives the whole variable domain GAGVSQSPRYKVAKRGQDVALRCDPISGHVSLFWYQQALGQGPEFLTYFQNEAQLDKSGLPSDRFFAERPEGSVSTLKIQRTQQEDSAVYLCASSPAGGQNEKLFFGSGTQLSVL.

J is TRBJ1-2 and V is TRBV7-6, with D maybe TRBD1 (6 bases). Trimming stripped 6 bases from V and 1 base from J, with 12 bases between. The CDR3 is 14 residues long. CDR1 and CDR2 (germline): SGHVS, FNYEAQ. CDR3 coding DNA: TGTGCCAGCAGTGGGGGGGGCGGTAACTATGGCTACACCTTC. Its translation is CASSGGGGNYGYTF.

The genes are TRBV6-5 and TRBJ2-7; TRBD1 is a possible D gene (5 bases). V was shortened by 2 bases and J by 0 bases, with 14 bases between the two germline ends. Germline lookup yields CDR1 MNHEY and CDR2 SVGAGI. The CDR3 has 16 residues. The CDR3: CASSYPTVRSSYEQYF. CDR3 DNA: TGTGCCAGCAGTTACCCGACAGTACGGAGCTCCTACGAGCAGTACTTC.

The rearrangement links TRBV5-4 to TRBJ1-3; the match to TRBD1 covers 7 bases. The V gene's germline CDR1 is SGHNT and CDR2 YYREEE (reference sequence). The junction had 3 bases not matched to a gene; V was cut back by 3 bases and J by 3 bases. The CDR3 sequence is 14 residues long. The CDR3 DNA reads as TGTGCCAGCAGCTCACAGGGGAGTGGAAACACCATATATTTT. This gives the protein CASSSQGSGNTIYF.

The rearrangement links TRBV6-1 to TRBJ2-1; D is unresolved. The germline V and J ends were trimmed by 0 bases and 1 base, with 7 bases remaining between them. The CDR3 sequence is 15 residues long. Germline-derived CDR1 and CDR2 are MNHNS and SASEGT. The CDR3 spells CASSEADGSYNEQFF. Here the CDR3 DNA reads TGTGCCAGCAGTGAAGCGGACGGTTCCTACAATGAGCAGTTCTTC.

This clone was detected once. The chain employs TRBV2 and TRBJ2-7; D is uncertain. The V and J ends lost 5 bases and 3 bases respectively, with 11 bases between them. Germline CDR1 is SNHLY and CDR2 is FYNNEI. The CDR3 loop spans 13 amino acids. In nucleotides, the CDR3 is TGTGCCAGCAGTTACCCAGGATTCTACGAGCAGTACTTC. Translating it yields CASSYPGFYEQYF.

The V gene is TRBV7-9, the J gene TRBJ1-1; TRBD1 matches at 7 bases. Germline V gene data show CDR1 as SEHNR and CDR2 as FQNEAQ (reference sequence). The V segment lost 7 bases and the J segment 3 bases; nucleotides outside the gene matches: 5. The CDR3 has 13 amino acids. CDR3 sequence: CASTADRDTEAFF. For the CDR3, the DNA is TGTGCCAGCACCGCAGACAGGGACACTGAAGCTTTCTTT.

The rearrangement links TRBV4-1 to TRBJ2-7; TRBD2 aligns across 7 bases. Germline V lookup: CDR1 MGHRA, CDR2 YSYEKL. The CDR3 totals 15 residues. V shed 0 bases, J shed 2 bases, and the junction held 4 bases outside the gene matches. The CDR3 loop reads CASSQDELAAYEQYF. The CDR3 coding sequence is TGCGCCAGCAGCCAAGATGAGCTAGCGGCCTACGAGCAGTACTTC.

The genes are TRBV7-9 and TRBJ1-2; no definite D call. This CDR3 is built from 14 residues. Germline V gene sequence: CDR1 SEHNR, CDR2 FQNEAQ (reference sequence). V was pared by 3 bases and J by 3 bases, with 11 bases between. The CDR3 nucleotides read TGTGCCAGCAGCTTTCAAAGGGCGGACTATGGCTACACCTTC. Translating it yields CASSFQRADYGYTF. The variable domain in full, completed from reference TRBV7-9 and TRBJ1-2, reads DTGVSQNPRHKITKRGQNVTFRCDPISEHNRLYWYRQTLGQGPEFLTYFQNEAQLEKSRLLSDRFSAERPKGSFSTLEIQRTEQGDSAMYLCASSFQRADYGYTFGSGTRLTVV.

The gene calls are TRBV30 and TRBJ1-6; perhaps TRBD1 as D (6 bases). The CDR3 extends over 13 amino acids. V gave up 5 bases and J gave up 5 bases, with 10 bases separating them. CDR1 GTSNPN and CDR2 SVGIG come from the germline V gene (reference sequence). CDR3 sequence: CAWRTANNSPLHF. As DNA, the CDR3 is TGTGCCTGGCGGACAGCGAATAATTCACCCCTCCACTTT.

V and J are TRBV5-1 and TRBJ2-7, with 11 bases matching TRBD2. With V trimmed by 7 bases and J by 5 bases, 8 bases remained unmatched. Germline assignment: CDR1 SGHRS and CDR2 YFSETQ. The CDR3 is 14 residues long. Here the CDR3 reads CASSISGREDEQYF. The CDR3 coding sequence is TGCGCCAGCTCTATTAGCGGGAGGGAGGACGAGCAGTACTTC.

The chain has TRBV13 and TRBJ2-4; 12 bases match TRBD2. This CDR3 has 16 amino acids. V trimming: 4 bases; J trimming: 0 bases; junction bases outside the gene matches: 1. CDR1 is PRHDT, CDR2 FYEKMQ, per germline (reference sequence). CDR3 bases: TGTGCCAGCAGCTCGACTAGCGGGGGAGCCAAAAACATTCAGTACTTC. Protein sequence: CASSSTSGGAKNIQYF.

This clone turned up a few times. CDR3 residues: CASTRGNTEAFF. In DNA, the CDR3 is TGTGCCAGCACAAGGGGGAACACTGAAGCTTTCTTT. The V gene is TRBV6-5, the J gene TRBJ1-1; D perhaps matches TRBD1 (5 bases). Trimming took 7 bases from V and 1 from J, leaving 7 bases between them. This CDR3 contains 12 residues. Germline CDR1 reads MNHEY; CDR2 reads SVGAGI.

This clone has only one observation. The rearrangement links TRBV9 to TRBJ1-6, with 8 nucleotides matching TRBD1. Germline V gene data show CDR1 as SGDLS and CDR2 as YYNGEE. Trimming took 9 bases from V and 0 from J; bases not matched to a gene: 17. The CDR3 runs to 19 residues. The DNA of the CDR3 is TGTGCCATCGGGGGGTGGGGGACAGGTCGTAGCTCCTATAATTCACCCCTCCACTTT. Its protein is CAIGGWGTGRSSYNSPLHF. The full variable domain, in which reference TRBV9 and TRBJ1-6 provide the parts outside the CDR3, is DSGVTQTPKHLITATGQRVTLRCSPRSGDLSVYWYQQSLDQGLQFLIQYYNGEERAKGNILERFSAQQFPDLHSELNLSSLELGDSALYFCAIGGWGTGRSSYNSPLHFGNGTRLTVT.

V and J are TRBV25-1 and TRBJ1-5; D is uncertain. Germline CDR1 and CDR2: MGHDK and SYGVNS. This CDR3 region has 15 residues. The germline V and J ends were trimmed by 3 bases and 3 bases, with 12 bases remaining between them. The CDR3 sequence is CASSDSVLDNQPQHF. The DNA of the CDR3 is TGTGCCAGCAGTGATTCAGTACTTGACAATCAGCCCCAGCATTTT.

This rearrangement joins TRBV4-1 to TRBJ1-5; the D is unclear. V lost 1 base and J lost 6, with 4 bases in between. Germline lookup yields CDR1 MGHRA and CDR2 YSYEKL. The CDR3 is made up of 12 amino acids. This CDR3 reads CASSQGGQPQHF. CDR3 sequence (DNA): TGCGCCAGCAGCCAAGGAGGTCAGCCCCAGCATTTT.

This clone has more than one count but fewer than ten. This sequence joins TRBV6-5 and TRBJ1-5; D is ambiguous. This CDR3 comprises 13 residues. With 8 bases removed from V and 5 bases from J, the gap between germline ends came to 13 bases. The germline gives CDR1 MNHEY, CDR2 SVGAGI. This chain's CDR3 is CASQEAGDQPQHF. In nucleotides, the CDR3 is TGTGCCAGCCAGGAAGCCGGGGATCAGCCCCAGCATTTT.

The rearrangement uses TRBV5-6 and TRBJ1-1; D may be TRBD1 (6 bases). The germline gives CDR1 SGHDT, CDR2 YYEEEE. The length of the CDR3 is 14 residues. V was shortened by 4 bases and J by 2 bases, with 12 bases between the two germline ends. CDR3 amino acids: CASSLGHPNTEAFF. The CDR3 nucleotides are TGTGCCAGCAGCCTGGGACATCCTAACACTGAAGCTTTCTTT.

The chain uses TRBV2 and TRBJ1-2; 7 bases align to TRBD1. Germline CDR1 reads SNHLY; CDR2 reads FYNNEI. V lost 3 bases to trimming and J lost 2 bases; unmatched junction nucleotides: 0. CDR3 length: 13 residues. The CDR3 DNA is TGTGCCAGCAGTGAGACAGGGAACTATGGCTACACCTTC. Protein sequence: CASSETGNYGYTF.

The genes are TRBV29-1 and TRBJ2-2; D tentatively reads TRBD1 or TRBD2 (6 bases each). Trimming pared 7 bases from V and 3 bases from J, leaving 15 bases between. CDR3 length: 14 residues. Germline V CDR1 and CDR2: SQVTM, ANQGSEA. The CDR3 reads CSGGTGADTGELFF. The CDR3 DNA follows: TGCAGCGGGGGGACGGGGGCCGACACCGGGGAGCTGTTTTTT.

The chain recombines TRBV4-2 with TRBJ1-5, with TRBD1 matching 10 bases. The V segment lost 0 bases and the J segment 5 bases; nucleotides outside the gene matches: 1. The germline V gene has CDR1 LGHNA and CDR2 YNFKEQ. CDR3 length: 15 residues. The chain's CDR3 is CASSQEGTGDQPQHF. Written as DNA, the CDR3 is TGTGCCAGCAGCCAAGAGGGGACAGGGGATCAGCCCCAGCATTTT.

V gene TRBV7-9 combines with J gene TRBJ2-1; no reliable D call. V was pared by 1 base and J by 0 bases, with 1 base between. CDR1 is SEHNR and CDR2 is FQNEAQ in the germline V gene (reference sequence). The CDR3 is made up of 13 amino acids. This chain's CDR3 is CASSLGSYNEQFF. CDR3 in DNA: TGTGCCAGCAGCTTAGGCTCCTACAATGAGCAGTTCTTC.

The chain has TRBV5-1 and TRBJ1-2; TRBD1 is a possible D gene (6 bases). Germline CDR1 is SGHRS and CDR2 is YFSETQ. CDR3 length: 16 amino acids. Trimming took 4 bases from V and 6 from J, leaving 22 bases between them. The CDR3 DNA reads TGCGCCAGCAGCGTAACACAGGGAATGGGGGGGAATGGCTACACCTTC. Its protein product is CASSVTQGMGGNGYTF.

This chain connects TRBV7-6 to TRBJ2-1, with unresolved D. The CDR3 has 16 amino acids. The germline CDR1 and CDR2 sequences are SGHVS and FNYEAQ. Deletions cut 3 bases from V and 8 bases from J, with 20 bases between. This CDR3 reads CASSLGFGLWVDEQFF. Here the CDR3 DNA reads TGTGCCAGCAGCTTGGGGTTTGGCCTTTGGGTCGATGAGCAGTTCTTC.